Described below is a single T cell receptor (beta chain) sequence and its context. Its antigen is undetermined. The germline V and J ends were trimmed by 5 bases and 7 bases, with 11 bases remaining between them. The CDR3 sequence is 13 residues long. Germline values: CDR1 MNHEY, CDR2 SMNVEV (reference sequence). This sample is drawn from a study of cytomegalovirus exposure and HLA in healthy donors. Regarding the study as a whole: DRB1 showed the most TCR associations and HLA-C the fewest in a later analysis, as rates varied by HLA locus.

A multiplex PCR was run with 60 Vbeta primers and 13 Jbeta primers. Assay used: immunoSEQ multiplex PCR; TCRdb lists only in-frame clones, some missing. The sample includes 90,000 to 150,000 clones, around three quarters of them seen just once. The V gene is TRBV27, the J gene TRBJ1-4; D not resolved. The receptor comes from a man aged 18-30 years in good health and CMV-seropositive. The material sequenced was PBMCs. CDR3 amino acids: CASSVRTGEKLFF. DNA of the CDR3: TGTGCCAGCAGTGTCCGTACGGGTGAAAAACTGTTTTTT.